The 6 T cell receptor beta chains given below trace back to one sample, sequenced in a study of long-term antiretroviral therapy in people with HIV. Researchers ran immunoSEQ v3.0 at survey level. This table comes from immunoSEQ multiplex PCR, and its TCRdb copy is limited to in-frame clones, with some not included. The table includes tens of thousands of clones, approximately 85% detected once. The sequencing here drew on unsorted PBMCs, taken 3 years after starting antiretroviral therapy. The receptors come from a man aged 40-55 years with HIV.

The CDR3 spells CARSVGRDNYGYTF. The DNA for the CDR3 is TGTGCCAGAAGCGTCGGCAGGGACAACTATGGCTACACCTTC. The chain uses TRBV5-3 and TRBJ1-2, with a weak D call TRBD1 (5 bases). TRBV5-3 is an ORF, and what it does is uncertain. Trimming pared 4 bases from V and 2 bases from J, leaving 12 bases between. CDR3 length: 14 residues.

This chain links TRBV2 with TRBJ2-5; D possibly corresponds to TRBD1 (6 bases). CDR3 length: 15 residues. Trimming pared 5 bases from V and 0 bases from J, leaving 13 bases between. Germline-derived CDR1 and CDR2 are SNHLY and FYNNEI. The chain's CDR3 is CASSFPTGYQETQYF. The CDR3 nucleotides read TGTGCCAGCAGTTTCCCCACAGGGTACCAAGAGACCCAGTACTTC.

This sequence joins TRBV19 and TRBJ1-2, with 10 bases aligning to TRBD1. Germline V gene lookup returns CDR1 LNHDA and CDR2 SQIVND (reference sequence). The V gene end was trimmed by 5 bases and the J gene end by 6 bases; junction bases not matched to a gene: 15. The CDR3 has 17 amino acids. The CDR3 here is CASSEPGTGESLNGYTF. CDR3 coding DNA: TGTGCCAGTAGTGAGCCTGGGACAGGGGAAAGCCTCAATGGCTACACCTTC.

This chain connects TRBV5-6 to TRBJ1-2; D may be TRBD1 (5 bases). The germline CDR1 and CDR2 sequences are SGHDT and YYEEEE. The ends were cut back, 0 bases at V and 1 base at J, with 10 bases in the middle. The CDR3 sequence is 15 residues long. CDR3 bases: TGTGCCAGCAGCTTGGGACAGTTTTTTAACTATGGCTACACCTTC. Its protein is CASSLGQFFNYGYTF.

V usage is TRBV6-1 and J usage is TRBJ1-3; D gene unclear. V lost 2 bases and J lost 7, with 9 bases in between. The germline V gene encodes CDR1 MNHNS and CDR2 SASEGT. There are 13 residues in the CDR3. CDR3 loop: CASSEPLRNTIYF. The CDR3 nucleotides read TGTGCCAGCAGTGAACCACTACGGAACACCATATATTTT.

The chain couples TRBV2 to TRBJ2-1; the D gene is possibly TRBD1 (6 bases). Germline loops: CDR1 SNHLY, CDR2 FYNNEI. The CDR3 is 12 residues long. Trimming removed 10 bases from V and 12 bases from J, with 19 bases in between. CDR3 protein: CATWTVRGRQFF. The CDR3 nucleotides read TGTGCCACCTGGACAGTTCGAGGTAGGCAGTTCTTC.